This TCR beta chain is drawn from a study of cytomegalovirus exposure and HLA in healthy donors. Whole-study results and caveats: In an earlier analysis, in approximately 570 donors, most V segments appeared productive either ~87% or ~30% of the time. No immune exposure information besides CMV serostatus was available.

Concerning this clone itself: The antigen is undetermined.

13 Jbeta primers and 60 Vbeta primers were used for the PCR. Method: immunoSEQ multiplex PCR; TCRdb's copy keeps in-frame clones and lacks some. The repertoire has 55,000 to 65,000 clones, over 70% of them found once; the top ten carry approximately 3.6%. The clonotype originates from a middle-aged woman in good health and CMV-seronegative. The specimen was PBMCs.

CDR3: CASSLFPKSSYNEQFF. The CDR3 DNA follows: TGTGCCAGCAGCTTATTCCCTAAAAGCTCCTACAATGAGCAGTTCTTC. The J gene is TRBJ2-1, the V gene TRBV7-6; D remains unclear. The V and J ends lost 2 bases and 0 bases respectively, with 11 bases between them. Germline CDR1 is SGHVS and CDR2 is FNYEAQ. The CDR3 contains 16 residues.